This T cell receptor (beta chain) was captured by sequencing in a study of T cell responses to AZD1222 COVID-19 vaccine. Study results and caveats: Repertoires were obtained solely post-peak T cell response. Unmutated variant regions are reportedly targeted by nearly half of spike-specific TCRs.

On this clone: Its antigen is still unknown.

Method: immunoSEQ multiplex PCR; TCRdb's copy keeps in-frame clones and lacks some. This sample has about 140,000 clones, with more than 70% found just once. Germline CDR1 MDHEN, CDR2 SYDVKM. The CDR3 is 16 residues long. Trimming stripped 9 bases from V and 6 bases from J, with 26 bases between. This chain connects TRBV28 to TRBJ1-1; unclear D gene. This clonotype was obtained from an adult in good health. The specimen was peripheral blood, collected on day 0 of AZD1222 vaccination. As DNA, the CDR3 is TGTGCCAGTACAGACGATCAAATAACCCTAGAGGCTGAAGCTTTCTTT. It specifies CASTDDQITLEAEAFF.